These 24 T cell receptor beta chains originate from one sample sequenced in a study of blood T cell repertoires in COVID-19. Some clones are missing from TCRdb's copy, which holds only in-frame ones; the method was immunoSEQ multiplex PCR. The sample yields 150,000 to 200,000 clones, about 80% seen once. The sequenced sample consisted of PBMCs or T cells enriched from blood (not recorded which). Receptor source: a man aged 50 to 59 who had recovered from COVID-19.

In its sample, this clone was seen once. CDR3 in amino acids: CATRTGEDYNSPLHF. As DNA, the CDR3 is TGTGCCACCCGGACAGGGGAAGACTATAATTCACCCCTCCACTTT. This chain connects TRBV21-1 to TRBJ1-6; the D segment call TRBD1 is taken from the table without a DNA check. TRBV21-1 has pseudogene status. This CDR3 is 15 amino acids long.

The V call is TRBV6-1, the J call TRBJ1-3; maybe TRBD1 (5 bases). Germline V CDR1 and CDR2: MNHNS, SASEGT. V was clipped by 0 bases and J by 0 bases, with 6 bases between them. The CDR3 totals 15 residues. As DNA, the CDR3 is TGTGCCAGCAGTGAAGCGGGGGGCTCTGGAAACACCATATATTTT. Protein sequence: CASSEAGGSGNTIYF.

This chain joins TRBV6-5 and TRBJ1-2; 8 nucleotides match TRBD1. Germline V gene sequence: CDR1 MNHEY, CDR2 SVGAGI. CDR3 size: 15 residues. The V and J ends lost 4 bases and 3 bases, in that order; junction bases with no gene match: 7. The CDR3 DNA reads TGTGCCAGCAGTTCCCTCCCGGACAGGGACTATGGCTACACCTTC. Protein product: CASSSLPDRDYGYTF.

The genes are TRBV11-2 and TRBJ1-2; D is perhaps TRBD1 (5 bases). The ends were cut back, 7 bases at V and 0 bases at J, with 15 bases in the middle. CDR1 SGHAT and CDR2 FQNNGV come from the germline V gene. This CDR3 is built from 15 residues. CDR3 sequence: CASTLKEGPNYGYTF. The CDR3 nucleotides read TGTGCCAGCACCCTTAAGGAGGGACCTAACTATGGCTACACCTTC.

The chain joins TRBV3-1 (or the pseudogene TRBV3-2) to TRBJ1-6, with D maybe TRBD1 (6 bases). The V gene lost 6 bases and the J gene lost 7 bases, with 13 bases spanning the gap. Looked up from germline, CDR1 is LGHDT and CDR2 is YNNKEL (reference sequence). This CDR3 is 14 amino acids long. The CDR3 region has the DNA TGTGCCAGCAGAACCGGGACAACAAATTCACCCCTCCACTTT. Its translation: CASRTGTTNSPLHF.

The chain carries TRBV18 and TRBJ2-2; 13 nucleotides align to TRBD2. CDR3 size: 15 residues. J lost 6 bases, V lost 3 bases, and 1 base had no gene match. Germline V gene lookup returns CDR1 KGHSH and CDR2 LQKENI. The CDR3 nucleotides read TGTGCCAGCTCACCCGGACTAGCGGGAGCCGGGGAGCTGTTTTTT. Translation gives CASSPGLAGAGELFF.

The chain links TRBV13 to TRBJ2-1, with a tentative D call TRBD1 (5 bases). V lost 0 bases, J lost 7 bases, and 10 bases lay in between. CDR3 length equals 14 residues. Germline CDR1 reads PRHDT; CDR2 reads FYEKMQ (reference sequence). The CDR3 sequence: CASSLGTVINEQFF. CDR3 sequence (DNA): TGTGCCAGCAGCTTAGGGACAGTTATTAATGAGCAGTTCTTC.

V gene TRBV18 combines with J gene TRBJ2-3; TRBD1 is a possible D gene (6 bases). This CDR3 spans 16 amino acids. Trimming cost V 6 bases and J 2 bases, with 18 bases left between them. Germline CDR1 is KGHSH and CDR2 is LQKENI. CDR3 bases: TGTGCCAGCTCCCCCAGGGGTGAAGATATCACAGATACGCAGTATTTT. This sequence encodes CASSPRGEDITDTQYF.

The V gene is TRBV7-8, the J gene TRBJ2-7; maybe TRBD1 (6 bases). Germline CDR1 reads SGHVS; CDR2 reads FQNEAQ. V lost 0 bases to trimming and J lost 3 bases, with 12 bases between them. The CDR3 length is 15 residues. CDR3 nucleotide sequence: TGTGCCAGCAGCTTAGCTCGGGACACCAACTACGAGCAGTACTTC. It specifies CASSLARDTNYEQYF.

CDR3 DNA: TGTGCCAGCAGGGTAGCGGGGGGGATCGATGAGCAGTTCTTC. It codes for CASRVAGGIDEQFF. The rearrangement uses TRBV2 and TRBJ2-1; TRBD2 matches at 11 bases. The germline CDR1 and CDR2 sequences are SNHLY and FYNNEI. The CDR3 has 14 residues. The V segment lost 6 bases and the J segment 8 bases; nucleotides outside the gene matches: 6.

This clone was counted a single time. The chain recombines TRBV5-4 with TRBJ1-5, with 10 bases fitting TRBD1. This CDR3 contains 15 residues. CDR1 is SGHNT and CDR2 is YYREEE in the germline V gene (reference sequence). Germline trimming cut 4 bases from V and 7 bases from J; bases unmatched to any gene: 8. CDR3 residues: CASSLGTGVGQPQHF. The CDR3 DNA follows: TGTGCCAGCAGCCTCGGGACAGGGGTGGGACAGCCCCAGCATTTT.

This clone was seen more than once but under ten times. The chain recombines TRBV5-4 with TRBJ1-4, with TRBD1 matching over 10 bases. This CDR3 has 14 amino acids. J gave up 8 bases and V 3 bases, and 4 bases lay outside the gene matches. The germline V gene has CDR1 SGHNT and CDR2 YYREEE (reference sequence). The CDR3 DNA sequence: TGTGCCAGCAGCTCGGGACAGGGGAGAGAAAAACTGTTTTTT. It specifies CASSSGQGREKLFF.

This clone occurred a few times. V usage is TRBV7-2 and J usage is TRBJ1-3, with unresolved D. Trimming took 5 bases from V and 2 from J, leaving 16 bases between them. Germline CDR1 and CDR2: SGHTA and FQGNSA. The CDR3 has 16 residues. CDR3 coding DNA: TGTGCCAGCAGCCTGAGACTTCGGGGAGCTGGAAACACCATATATTTT. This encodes CASSLRLRGAGNTIYF.

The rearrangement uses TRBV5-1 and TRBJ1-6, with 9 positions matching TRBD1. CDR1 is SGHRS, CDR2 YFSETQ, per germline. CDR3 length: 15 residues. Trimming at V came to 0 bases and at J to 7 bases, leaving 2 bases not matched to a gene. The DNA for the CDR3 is TGCGCCAGCAGCTTGGGACAGGGGGGCAATTCACCCCTCCACTTT. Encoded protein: CASSLGQGGNSPLHF. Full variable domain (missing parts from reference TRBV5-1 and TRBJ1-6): KAGVTQTPRYLIKTRGQQVTLSCSPISGHRSVSWYQQTPGQGLQFLFEYFSETQRNKGNFPGRFSGRQFSNSRSEMNVSTLELGDSALYLCASSLGQGGNSPLHFGNGTRLTVT.

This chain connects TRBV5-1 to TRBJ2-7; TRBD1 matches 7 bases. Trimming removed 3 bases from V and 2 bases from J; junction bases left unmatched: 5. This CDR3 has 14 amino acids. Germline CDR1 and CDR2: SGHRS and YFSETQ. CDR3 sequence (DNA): TGCGCCAGCAGCTCGCTGACAGGGCCCTACGAGCAGTACTTC. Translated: CASSSLTGPYEQYF.

The CDR3 DNA follows: TGTGCCAGCAGCGCCTTACTAGCGGGATTAGCCAAAAACATTCAGTACTTC. Residues: CASSALLAGLAKNIQYF. The chain has TRBV5-6 and TRBJ2-4; TRBD2 matches 10 bases. V lost 4 bases to trimming and J lost 0 bases; unmatched junction nucleotides: 7. This CDR3 region has 17 residues. Germline V gene lookup returns CDR1 SGHDT and CDR2 YYEEEE.

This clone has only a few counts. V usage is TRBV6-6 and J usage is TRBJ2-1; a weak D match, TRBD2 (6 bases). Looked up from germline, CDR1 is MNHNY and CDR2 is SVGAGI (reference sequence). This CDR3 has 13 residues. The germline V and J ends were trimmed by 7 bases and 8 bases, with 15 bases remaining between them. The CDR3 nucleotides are TGTGCCAGCAACAGGAGGGGAACAGATGAGCAGTTCTTC. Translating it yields CASNRRGTDEQFF.

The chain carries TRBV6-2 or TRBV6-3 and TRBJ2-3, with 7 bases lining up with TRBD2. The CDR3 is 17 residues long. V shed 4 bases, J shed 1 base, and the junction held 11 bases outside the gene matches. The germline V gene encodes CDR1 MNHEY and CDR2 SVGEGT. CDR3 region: CASSWPAGHSGTDTQYF. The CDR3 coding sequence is TGTGCCAGCAGTTGGCCAGCGGGGCACTCTGGCACAGATACGCAGTATTTT.

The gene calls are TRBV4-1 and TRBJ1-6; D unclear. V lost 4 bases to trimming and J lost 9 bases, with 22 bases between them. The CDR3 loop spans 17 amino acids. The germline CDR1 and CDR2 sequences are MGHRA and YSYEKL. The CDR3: CASSLRGSGASPSPLHF. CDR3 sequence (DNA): TGCGCCAGCAGCCTACGGGGTTCCGGCGCGAGTCCTTCACCCCTCCACTTT.

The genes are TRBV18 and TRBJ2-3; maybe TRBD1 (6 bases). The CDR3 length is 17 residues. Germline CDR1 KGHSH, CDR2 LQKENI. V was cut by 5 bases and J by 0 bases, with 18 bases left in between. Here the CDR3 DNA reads TGTGCCAGCTCAGCCGGTTTGGACAGACCTAGCACAGATACGCAGTATTTT. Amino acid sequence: CASSAGLDRPSTDTQYF.

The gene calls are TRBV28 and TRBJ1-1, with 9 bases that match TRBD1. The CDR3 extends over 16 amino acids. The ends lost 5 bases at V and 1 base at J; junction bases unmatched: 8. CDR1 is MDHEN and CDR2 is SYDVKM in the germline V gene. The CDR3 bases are TGTGCCAGCAGTCCATACCGGACAGGGGCGAACACTGAAGCTTTCTTT. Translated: CASSPYRTGANTEAFF.

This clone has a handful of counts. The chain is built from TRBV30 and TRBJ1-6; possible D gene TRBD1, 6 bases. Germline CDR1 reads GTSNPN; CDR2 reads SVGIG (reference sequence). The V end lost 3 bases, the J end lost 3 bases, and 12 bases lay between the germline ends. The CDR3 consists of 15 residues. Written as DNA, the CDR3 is TGTGCCTGGAGCGGGGGGGCGGTCTATAATTCACCCCTCCACTTT. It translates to CAWSGGAVYNSPLHF. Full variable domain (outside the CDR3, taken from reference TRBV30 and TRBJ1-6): SQTIHQWPATLVQPVGSPLSLECTVEGTSNPNLYWYRQAAGRGLQLLFYSVGIGQISSEVPQNLSASRPQDRQFILSSKKLLLSDSGFYLCAWSGGAVYNSPLHFGNGTRLTVT.

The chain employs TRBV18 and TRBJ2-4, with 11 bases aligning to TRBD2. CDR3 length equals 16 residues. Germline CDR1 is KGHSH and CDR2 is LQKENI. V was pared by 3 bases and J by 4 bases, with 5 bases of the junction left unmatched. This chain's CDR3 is CASSPLAGGGKNIQYF. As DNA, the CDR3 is TGTGCCAGCTCACCTCTAGCGGGAGGAGGAAAAAACATTCAGTACTTC.

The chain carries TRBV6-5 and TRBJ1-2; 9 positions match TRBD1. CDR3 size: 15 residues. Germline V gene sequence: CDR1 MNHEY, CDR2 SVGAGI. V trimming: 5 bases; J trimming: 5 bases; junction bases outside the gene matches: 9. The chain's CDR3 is CASSPPGQGRYGYTF. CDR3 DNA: TGTGCCAGCAGTCCTCCCGGACAGGGGCGGTATGGCTACACCTTC.